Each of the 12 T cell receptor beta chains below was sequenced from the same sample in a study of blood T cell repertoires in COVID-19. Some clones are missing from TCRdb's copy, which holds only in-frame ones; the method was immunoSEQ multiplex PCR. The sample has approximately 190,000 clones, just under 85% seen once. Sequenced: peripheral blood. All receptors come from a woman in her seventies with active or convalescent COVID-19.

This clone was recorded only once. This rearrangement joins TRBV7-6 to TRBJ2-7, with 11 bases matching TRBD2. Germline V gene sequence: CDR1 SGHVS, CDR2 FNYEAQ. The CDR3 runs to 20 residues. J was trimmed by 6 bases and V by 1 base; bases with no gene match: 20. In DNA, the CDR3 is TGTGCCAGCAGCTTAGTCGCCCCCCTAGCGGGAGGCCCCATATCCCTCGAGCAGTACTTC. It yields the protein CASSLVAPLAGGPISLEQYF. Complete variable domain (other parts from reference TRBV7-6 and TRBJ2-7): GAGVSQSPRYKVTKRGQDVALRCDPISGHVSLYWYRQALGQGPEFLTYFNYEAQQDKSGLPNDRFSAERPEGSISTLTIQRTEQRDSAMYRCASSLVAPLAGGPISLEQYFGPGTRLTVT.

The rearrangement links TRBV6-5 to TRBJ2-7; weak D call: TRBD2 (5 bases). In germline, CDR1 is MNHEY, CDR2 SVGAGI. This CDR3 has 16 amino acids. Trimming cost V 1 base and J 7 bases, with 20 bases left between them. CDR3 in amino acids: CASSYFRRTRGKEQYF. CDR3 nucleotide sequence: TGTGCCAGCAGTTACTTCAGGAGGACTCGAGGGAAAGAGCAGTACTTC.

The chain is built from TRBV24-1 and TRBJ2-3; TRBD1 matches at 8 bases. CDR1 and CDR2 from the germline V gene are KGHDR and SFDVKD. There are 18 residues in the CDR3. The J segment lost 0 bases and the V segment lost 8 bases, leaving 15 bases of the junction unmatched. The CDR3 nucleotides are TGTGCCACCAAGGCCGGGACAGGTCGCGCGTGGAGCACAGATACGCAGTATTTT. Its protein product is CATKAGTGRAWSTDTQYF.

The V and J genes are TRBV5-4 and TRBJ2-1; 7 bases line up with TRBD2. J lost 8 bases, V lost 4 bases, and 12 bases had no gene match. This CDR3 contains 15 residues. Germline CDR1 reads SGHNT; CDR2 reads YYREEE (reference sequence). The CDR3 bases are TGTGCCAGCAGCCGAGACGCGGGAGTATTAGATGAGCAGTTCTTC. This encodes CASSRDAGVLDEQFF.

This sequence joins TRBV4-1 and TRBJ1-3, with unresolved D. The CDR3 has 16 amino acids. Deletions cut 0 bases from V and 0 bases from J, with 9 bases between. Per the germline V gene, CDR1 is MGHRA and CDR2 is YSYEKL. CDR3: CASSQDYTFSGNTIYF. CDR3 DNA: TGCGCCAGCAGCCAAGATTACACCTTCTCTGGAAACACCATATATTTT.

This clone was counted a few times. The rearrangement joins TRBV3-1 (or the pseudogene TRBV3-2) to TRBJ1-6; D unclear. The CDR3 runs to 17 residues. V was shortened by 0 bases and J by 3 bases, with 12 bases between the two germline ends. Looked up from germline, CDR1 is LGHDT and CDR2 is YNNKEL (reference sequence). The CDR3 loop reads CASSQDDGRSYNSPLHF. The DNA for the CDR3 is TGTGCCAGCAGCCAAGATGATGGGAGAAGCTATAATTCACCCCTCCACTTT.

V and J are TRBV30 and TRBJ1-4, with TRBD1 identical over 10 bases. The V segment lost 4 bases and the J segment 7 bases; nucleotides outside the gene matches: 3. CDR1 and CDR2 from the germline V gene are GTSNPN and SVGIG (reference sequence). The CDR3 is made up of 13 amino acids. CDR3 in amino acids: CAWNRDRGEKLFF. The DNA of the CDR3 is TGTGCCTGGAACCGGGACAGGGGTGAAAAACTGTTTTTT.

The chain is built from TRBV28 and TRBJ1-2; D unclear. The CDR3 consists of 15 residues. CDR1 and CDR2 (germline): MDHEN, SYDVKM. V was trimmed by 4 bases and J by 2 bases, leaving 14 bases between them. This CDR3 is CASSSPPQANYGYTF. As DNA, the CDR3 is TGTGCCAGCAGTTCCCCCCCGCAGGCGAACTATGGCTACACCTTC.

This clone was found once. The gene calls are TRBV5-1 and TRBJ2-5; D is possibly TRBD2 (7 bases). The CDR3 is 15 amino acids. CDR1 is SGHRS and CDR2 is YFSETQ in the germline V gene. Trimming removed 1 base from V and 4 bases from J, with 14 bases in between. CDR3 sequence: CASSLLPGGRETQYF. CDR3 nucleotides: TGCGCCAGCAGCTTGCTCCCGGGGGGCCGAGAGACCCAGTACTTC.

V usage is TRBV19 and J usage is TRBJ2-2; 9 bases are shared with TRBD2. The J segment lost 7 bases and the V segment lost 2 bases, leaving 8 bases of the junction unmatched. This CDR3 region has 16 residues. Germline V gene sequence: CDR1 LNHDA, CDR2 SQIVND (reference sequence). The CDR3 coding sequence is TGTGCCAGTAGTATAATCGGTAGCGGGAGTGGCGGGGAGCTGTTTTTT. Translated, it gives CASSIIGSGSGGELFF.

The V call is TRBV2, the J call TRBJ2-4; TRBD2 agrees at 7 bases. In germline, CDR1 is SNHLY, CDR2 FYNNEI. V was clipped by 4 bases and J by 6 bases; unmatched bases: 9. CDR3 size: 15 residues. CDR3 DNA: TGTGCCAGCAGTGTAAGCGGGATGGAGGGAAACATTCAGTACTTC. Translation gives CASSVSGMEGNIQYF.

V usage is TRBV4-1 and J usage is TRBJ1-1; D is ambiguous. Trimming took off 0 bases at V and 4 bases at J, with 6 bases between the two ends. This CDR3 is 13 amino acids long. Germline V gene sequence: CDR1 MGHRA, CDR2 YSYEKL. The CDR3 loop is CASSQDYGTEAFF. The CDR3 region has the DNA TGCGCCAGCAGCCAAGATTACGGCACTGAAGCTTTCTTT.